This TCR beta chain originates from a study of blood T cell repertoires in COVID-19. The wider study: There were acute and convalescent COVID-19 samples, and they came from the United States, Italy and Spain. T cells, B-cell-depleted T cells, or PBMCs supplied cDNA or gDNA.

From germline, CDR1 is SNHLY and CDR2 FYNNEI. The length of the CDR3 is 15 residues. V lost 6 bases, J lost 3 bases, and 17 bases lay in between. Authors' data handling: Amplification with reference gene primers provided the estimates of nucleated cell counts. This table comes from immunoSEQ multiplex PCR, and its TCRdb copy is limited to in-frame clones, with some not included. That table is the source of V, J and clone size, and D and trimming were worked out from the DNA. The sample carries roughly 98,000 clones, 70% to 90% recorded once. This clonotype originated in a human donor in a cohort sampled during active COVID-19. The sample comprised peripheral blood. The genes are TRBV2 and TRBJ1-2; D gene ambiguous. Written as DNA, the CDR3 is TGTGCCAGCAGACCGCCGGCAGGACTAGACTATGGCTACACCTTC. It encodes CASRPPAGLDYGYTF.